This TCR beta chain was recovered during a study of T cells in localized non-small cell lung cancer. Study-level points and caveats: In adjacent lung, a median about 54 of the top 100 tumor clones were found. Blood T cell density predicted longer survival; adjacent-lung clonality, shorter.

With 6 bases removed from V and 2 bases from J, the gap between germline ends came to 8 bases. Looked up from germline, CDR1 is MRHNA and CDR2 is SNTAGT. The CDR3 runs to 13 residues. The repertoire was sequenced with immunoSEQ multiplex PCR; TCRdb's copy has only in-frame clones and lacks some. Of just over 70,000 clones listed, about 86% were seen once; the top ten hold less than 25%. In the case of this clone: What it binds is unknown.

The input for sequencing was peripheral blood, taken before any cancer treatment. The chain has TRBV6-4 and TRBJ2-1; a possible D gene is TRBD1 (5 bases). The TCR comes from a male donor older than 55 with stage III squamous cell lung carcinoma. The CDR3 DNA sequence: TGTGCCAGCAGCTTGGACACCTACAATGAGCAGTTCTTC. Its protein is CASSLDTYNEQFF.